The T cell receptor (beta chain) under discussion was sequenced for a study of tumor and adjacent non-tumor tissue in lung cancer. Study-wide context: Histology: about a dozen adenocarcinoma, a couple of squamous cell carcinoma, 1 small cell lung cancer.

Germline V gene sequence: CDR1 SGHNT, CDR2 YYREEE (reference sequence). The CDR3 is 14 residues long. Trimming shortened V by 4 bases and J by 8 bases, and 13 bases separated the two germline ends. Three rounds of nested PCR, following a modified ARM-PCR protocol, produced the TCRbeta library. From the multiplex PCR reads, TCRdb called clonotypes with MiXCR, one entry per CDR3 protein. Of some 120,000 distinct CDR3 sequences in the sample, 55% to 75% are singletons; the top ten hold roughly 13%. Broader study findings: Compared with tumor, normal lung showed significantly lower TCR diversity.

A word on this clonotype: Its antigen is not known. Just one base apart from a much larger clone, this may be a read error. The CDR3 ends on some other residue instead of the conserved phenylalanine or tryptophan, so this is likely a read error.

RNA was extracted from bulk tissue without any cell sorting. Sequences were obtained from lung tumor tissue. The chain carries TRBV5-4 and TRBJ1-6, with a tentative D call TRBD1 (5 bases). This clonotype originated in a man aged 30 to 39 with non-small cell lung cancer. The DNA for the CDR3 is TGTGCCAGCAGCGGACACGGGGGTGATTCACCCCTCCACATT. Translated: CASSGHGGDSPLHI.